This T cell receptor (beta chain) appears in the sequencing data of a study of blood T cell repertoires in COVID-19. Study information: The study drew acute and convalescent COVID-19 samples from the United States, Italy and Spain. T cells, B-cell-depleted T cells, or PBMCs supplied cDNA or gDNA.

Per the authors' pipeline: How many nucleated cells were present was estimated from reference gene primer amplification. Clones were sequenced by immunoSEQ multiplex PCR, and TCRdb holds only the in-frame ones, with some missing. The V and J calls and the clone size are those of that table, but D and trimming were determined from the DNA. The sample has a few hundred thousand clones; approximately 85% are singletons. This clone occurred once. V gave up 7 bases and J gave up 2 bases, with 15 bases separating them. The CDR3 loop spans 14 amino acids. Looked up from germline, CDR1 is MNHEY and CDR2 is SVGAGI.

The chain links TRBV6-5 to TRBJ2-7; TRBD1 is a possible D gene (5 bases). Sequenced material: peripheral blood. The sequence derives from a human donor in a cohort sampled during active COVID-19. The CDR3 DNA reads TGTGCCAGCAATAAGGGGCGAAATCCCTACGAGCAGTACTTC. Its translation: CASNKGRNPYEQYF.